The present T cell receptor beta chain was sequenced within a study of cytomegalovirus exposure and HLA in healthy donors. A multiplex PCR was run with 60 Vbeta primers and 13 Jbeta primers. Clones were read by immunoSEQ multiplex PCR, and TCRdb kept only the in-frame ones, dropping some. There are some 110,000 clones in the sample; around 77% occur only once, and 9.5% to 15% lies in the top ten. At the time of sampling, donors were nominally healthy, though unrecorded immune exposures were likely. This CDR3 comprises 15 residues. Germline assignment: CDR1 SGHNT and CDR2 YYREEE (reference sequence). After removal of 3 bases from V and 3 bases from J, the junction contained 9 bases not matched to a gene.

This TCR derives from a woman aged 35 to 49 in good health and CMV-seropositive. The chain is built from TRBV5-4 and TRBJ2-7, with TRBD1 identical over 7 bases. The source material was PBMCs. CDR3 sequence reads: CASSSDRVNRYEQYF. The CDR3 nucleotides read TGTGCCAGCAGCTCTGACAGGGTCAACCGCTACGAGCAGTACTTC.